These 18 T cell receptor beta chains originate from one sample sequenced in a study of blood T cell repertoires in COVID-19. Here immunoSEQ multiplex PCR was the method, and the copy in TCRdb shows in-frame clones only, minus some. The sample comprises about 180,000 clones, about four fifths of which are singletons, and 6% to 7.5% rests with the top ten. The sequenced sample was peripheral blood. Receptors originate from a man between 65 and 85 years old with active or convalescent COVID-19.

This chain links TRBV6-5 with TRBJ2-5, with a possible D match to TRBD1 (5 bases). The CDR3 sequence is 15 residues long. CDR1 and CDR2 (germline): MNHEY, SVGAGI. V gave up 2 bases and J gave up 1 base, with 11 bases separating them. This CDR3 reads CASSYGRQSQETQYF. CDR3 nucleotides: TGTGCCAGCAGTTACGGTCGACAGTCCCAAGAGACCCAGTACTTC.

The chain carries TRBV27 and TRBJ1-3, with TRBD1 identical over 7 bases. The CDR3 totals 15 residues. Trimming removed 5 bases from V and 5 bases from J; junction bases left unmatched: 9. Per the germline V gene, CDR1 is MNHEY and CDR2 is SMNVEV (reference sequence). The CDR3: CASSPSTGIRNTIYF. In DNA form, the CDR3 reads TGTGCCAGCAGTCCGTCGACAGGGATCCGAAACACCATATATTTT.

This clone was detected ten times or more. The chain employs TRBV4-2 and TRBJ1-1; no clear D gene. Per germline, CDR1 LGHNA and CDR2 YNFKEQ. V was clipped by 2 bases and J by 5 bases, with 18 bases between them. The CDR3 consists of 16 residues. The CDR3 DNA is TGTGCCAGCAGCCAACGGGAGAAGCAGGACTGGACTGAAGCTTTCTTT. Protein: CASSQREKQDWTEAFF.

The genes are TRBV5-6 and TRBJ1-2; TRBD1 matches at 7 bases. This CDR3 spans 14 amino acids. Germline values: CDR1 SGHDT, CDR2 YYEEEE. J gave up 6 bases and V 1 base, and 6 bases lay outside the gene matches. The CDR3 DNA follows: TGTGCCAGCAGCTTGCTTCACACAGGGGATGGCTACACCTTC. It specifies CASSLLHTGDGYTF.

This chain uses TRBV18 with TRBJ2-1; the match to TRBD2 covers 14 bases. Trimming cost V 0 bases and J 0 bases; bases outside gene matches: 1. The CDR3 has 18 amino acids. Germline loops: CDR1 KGHSH, CDR2 LQKENI. The CDR3 is CASSPPGTSGSSYNEQFF. For the CDR3, the DNA is TGTGCCAGCTCACCACCGGGGACTAGCGGGAGCTCCTACAATGAGCAGTTCTTC.

This clone was observed a single time. The rearrangement joins TRBV27 to TRBJ1-6; D call uncertain. The CDR3 runs to 14 residues. Germline V CDR1 and CDR2: MNHEY, SMNVEV (reference sequence). Trimming removed 5 bases at V and 8 bases at J, with 13 bases between. CDR3 loop: CASSPYAGDSPLHF. The DNA for the CDR3 is TGTGCCAGCAGTCCTTACGCCGGGGATTCACCCCTCCACTTT.

The chain employs TRBV30 and TRBJ2-7; TRBD1 agrees at 7 bases. Germline CDR1 GTSNPN, CDR2 SVGIG (reference sequence). There are 14 residues in the CDR3. V lost 4 bases, J lost 2 bases, and 8 bases stayed unmatched. The CDR3 loop is CAWNAGTVTYEQYF. Here the CDR3 DNA reads TGTGCCTGGAACGCCGGGACAGTTACCTACGAGCAGTACTTC.

The gene calls are TRBV7-9 and TRBJ2-3, with 8 bases that match TRBD2. This CDR3 comprises 16 residues. V was clipped by 1 base and J by 7 bases; unmatched bases: 10. Germline V gene sequence: CDR1 SEHNR, CDR2 FQNEAQ (reference sequence). CDR3 in amino acids: CASSLGRPGGLNTQYF. CDR3 sequence (DNA): TGTGCCAGCAGCTTAGGTCGGCCGGGGGGGTTAAATACGCAGTATTTT.

The CDR3 sequence is CSVVEDSETQYF. The DNA for the CDR3 is TGCAGCGTTGTAGAGGACTCGGAGACCCAGTACTTC. The V and J genes are TRBV29-1 and TRBJ2-5, with a tentative D call TRBD2 (5 bases). Trimming pared 4 bases from V and 5 bases from J, leaving 11 bases between. The CDR3 totals 12 residues. Per germline, CDR1 SQVTM and CDR2 ANQGSEA.

The chain is built from TRBV5-1 and TRBJ2-5; TRBD1 matches at 8 bases. With 6 bases clipped from V and 5 bases from J, the junction kept 12 bases outside the gene matches. There are 15 residues in the CDR3. Germline CDR1 reads SGHRS; CDR2 reads YFSETQ. CDR3 sequence reads: CASTVAGGAEETQYF. The CDR3 region has the DNA TGCGCCAGCACCGTAGCAGGGGGCGCGGAGGAGACCCAGTACTTC.

The rearrangement joins TRBV19 to TRBJ1-4, with TRBD1 matching 10 bases. CDR3 length equals 15 residues. Per germline, CDR1 LNHDA and CDR2 SQIVND (reference sequence). Losses at the gene ends were 10 bases for V and 7 bases for J; bases not matched to a gene: 12. Here the CDR3 reads CATVHVGTGVEKLFF. CDR3 coding DNA: TGTGCCACTGTGCACGTTGGGACAGGGGTTGAAAAACTGTTTTTT.

The V gene is TRBV7-9, the J gene TRBJ2-5; D is unclear. CDR1 is SEHNR, CDR2 FQNEAQ, per germline (reference sequence). The CDR3 is made up of 13 amino acids. Trimming took off 5 bases at V and 5 bases at J, with 12 bases between the two ends. The CDR3 DNA reads as TGTGCCAGCAGCCCAGTCCAATTGGAGACCCAGTACTTC. It specifies CASSPVQLETQYF. Complete variable domain (other parts from reference TRBV7-9 and TRBJ2-5): DTGVSQNPRHKITKRGQNVTFRCDPISEHNRLYWYRQTLGQGPEFLTYFQNEAQLEKSRLLSDRFSAERPKGSFSTLEIQRTEQGDSAMYLCASSPVQLETQYFGPGTRLLVL.

This clone has only a few counts. Other DNA sequences in the sample encode the same CDR3. The J gene is TRBJ1-2, the V gene TRBV14; D unresolved. Germline CDR1 and CDR2: SGHDN and FVKESK. Trimming stripped 1 base from V and 4 bases from J, with 7 bases between. This CDR3 contains 13 residues. The CDR3 DNA reads as TGTGCCAGCAGCCAAGTATACAGCTATGGCTACACCTTC. Protein product: CASSQVYSYGYTF.

This chain connects TRBV5-5 to TRBJ2-4, with a possible D match to TRBD2 (6 bases). The V end lost 2 bases, the J end lost 1 base, and 10 bases lay between the germline ends. Germline assignment: CDR1 SGHKS and CDR2 YYEKEE (reference sequence). The CDR3 runs 15 residues. The CDR3 DNA reads as TGTGCCAGCAGCTTTCGGGGGATGGCCAAAAACATTCAGTACTTC. It encodes CASSFRGMAKNIQYF.

The J gene is TRBJ2-2, the V gene TRBV5-6; 11 bases are a match to TRBD2. The CDR3 extends over 16 amino acids. Germline V lookup: CDR1 SGHDT, CDR2 YYEEEE. J lost 6 bases, V lost 2 bases, and 6 bases had no gene match. The CDR3: CASSLWASGGPGELFF. For the CDR3, the DNA is TGTGCCAGCAGCTTATGGGCTAGCGGGGGGCCCGGGGAGCTGTTTTTT.

Here the CDR3 DNA reads TGTGCCACCAGCAGAGAATGGGGGGGCAATCAGCCCCAGCATTTT. This codes for CATSREWGGNQPQHF. V usage is TRBV15 and J usage is TRBJ1-5; D perhaps matches TRBD1 (5 bases). Germline CDR1 and CDR2: LNHNV and YYDKDF (reference sequence). The CDR3 length is 15 residues. V lost 0 bases, J lost 2 bases, and 8 bases lay in between.

The table lists this clone with a few counts. V and J are TRBV9 and TRBJ2-7; D possibly corresponds to TRBD1 (5 bases). The CDR3 spans 13 residues. Trimming removed 1 base at V and 7 bases at J, with 12 bases between. In germline, CDR1 is SGDLS, CDR2 YYNGEE. CDR3 in amino acids: CASSVQGYGEQYF. CDR3 DNA: TGTGCCAGCAGCGTACAGGGTTACGGAGAGCAGTACTTC. Based on the CDR3 plus reference TRBV9 and TRBJ2-7, the full variable domain is DSGVTQTPKHLITATGQRVTLRCSPRSGDLSVYWYQQSLDQGLQFLIQYYNGEERAKGNILERFSAQQFPDLHSELNLSSLELGDSALYFCASSVQGYGEQYFGPGTRLTVT.

On this clone itself: In the same sample, other DNA sequences code for this CDR3. The chain joins TRBV5-1 to TRBJ1-2; 7 bases fit TRBD1. This CDR3 has 13 amino acids. Germline CDR1 reads SGHRS; CDR2 reads YFSETQ. Trimming took 0 bases from V and 4 from J; bases not matched to a gene: 0. The CDR3 region is CASSLAGGYGYTF. The CDR3 coding sequence is TGCGCCAGCAGCTTGGCAGGGGGCTATGGCTACACCTTC.